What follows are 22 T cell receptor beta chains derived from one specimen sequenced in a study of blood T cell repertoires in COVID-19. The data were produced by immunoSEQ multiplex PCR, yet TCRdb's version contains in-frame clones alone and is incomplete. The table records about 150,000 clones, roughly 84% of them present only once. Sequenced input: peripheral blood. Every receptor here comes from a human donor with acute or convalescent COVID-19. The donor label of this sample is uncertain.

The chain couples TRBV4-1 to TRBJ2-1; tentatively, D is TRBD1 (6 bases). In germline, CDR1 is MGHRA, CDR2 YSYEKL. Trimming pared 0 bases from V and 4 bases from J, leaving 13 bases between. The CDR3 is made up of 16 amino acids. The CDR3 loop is CASSQDVVQGYNEQFF. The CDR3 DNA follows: TGCGCCAGCAGCCAAGATGTTGTACAGGGATACAATGAGCAGTTCTTC.

CDR3 nucleotide sequence: TGTGCCAGCAGCTTAGAGGCCCACGGGGGCTATGGCTACACCTTC. It specifies CASSLEAHGGYGYTF. This sequence joins TRBV7-9 and TRBJ1-2; possibly TRBD1 for D (5 bases). In germline, CDR1 is SEHNR, CDR2 FQNEAQ (reference sequence). The CDR3 extends over 15 amino acids. Trimming took 1 base from V and 4 from J, leaving 13 bases between them.

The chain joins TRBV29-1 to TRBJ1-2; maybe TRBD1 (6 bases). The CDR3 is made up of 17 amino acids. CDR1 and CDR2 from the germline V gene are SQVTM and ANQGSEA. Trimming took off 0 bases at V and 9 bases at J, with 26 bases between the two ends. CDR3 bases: TGCAGCGTTGAAGATCCGGACAGCGCCTCTGAGGGGATTAGCTACACCTTC. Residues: CSVEDPDSASEGISYTF.

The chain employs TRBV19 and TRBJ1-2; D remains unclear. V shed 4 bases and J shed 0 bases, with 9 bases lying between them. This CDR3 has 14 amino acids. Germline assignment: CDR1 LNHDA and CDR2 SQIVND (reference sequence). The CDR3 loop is CASSTFSSNYGYTF. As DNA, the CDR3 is TGTGCCAGTAGTACTTTCAGTTCTAACTATGGCTACACCTTC.

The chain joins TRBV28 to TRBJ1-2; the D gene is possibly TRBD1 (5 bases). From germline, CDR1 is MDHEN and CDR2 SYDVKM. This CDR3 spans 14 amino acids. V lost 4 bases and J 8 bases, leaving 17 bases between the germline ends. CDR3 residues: CASSSPVRAEGYTF. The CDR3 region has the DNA TGTGCCAGCAGTTCCCCCGTCAGGGCGGAGGGCTACACCTTC.

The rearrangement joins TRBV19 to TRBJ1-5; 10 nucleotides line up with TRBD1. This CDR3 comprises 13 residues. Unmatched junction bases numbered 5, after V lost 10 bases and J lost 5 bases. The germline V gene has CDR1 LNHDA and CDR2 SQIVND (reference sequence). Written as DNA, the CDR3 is TGTGCCACCTCCGGGACAGGGGATCAGCCCCAGCATTTT. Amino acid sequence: CATSGTGDQPQHF.

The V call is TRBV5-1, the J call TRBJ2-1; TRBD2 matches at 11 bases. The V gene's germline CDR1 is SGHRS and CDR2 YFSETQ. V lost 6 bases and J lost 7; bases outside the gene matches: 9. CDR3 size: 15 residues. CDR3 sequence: CASTLSGGATNEQFF. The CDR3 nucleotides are TGCGCCAGCACCCTTAGCGGGGGGGCAACAAATGAGCAGTTCTTC.

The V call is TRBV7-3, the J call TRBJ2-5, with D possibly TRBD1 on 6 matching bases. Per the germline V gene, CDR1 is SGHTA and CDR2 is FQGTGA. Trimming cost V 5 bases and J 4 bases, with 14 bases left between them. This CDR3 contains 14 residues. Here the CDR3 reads CASSETGFAETQYF. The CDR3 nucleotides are TGTGCCAGCAGCGAAACAGGGTTTGCAGAGACCCAGTACTTC.

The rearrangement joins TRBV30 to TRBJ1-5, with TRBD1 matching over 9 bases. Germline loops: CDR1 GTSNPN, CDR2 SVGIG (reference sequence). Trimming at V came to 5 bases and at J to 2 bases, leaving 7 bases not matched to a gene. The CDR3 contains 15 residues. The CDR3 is CAWGTGGAGNQPQHF. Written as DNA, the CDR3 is TGTGCCTGGGGAACAGGGGGCGCGGGCAATCAGCCCCAGCATTTT.

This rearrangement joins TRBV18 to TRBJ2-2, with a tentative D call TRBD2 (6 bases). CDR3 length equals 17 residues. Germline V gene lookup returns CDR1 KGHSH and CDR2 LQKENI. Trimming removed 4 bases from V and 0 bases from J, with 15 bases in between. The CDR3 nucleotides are TGTGCCAGCTCACGGCAGACCGGGACTGCGAACACCGGGGAGCTGTTTTTT. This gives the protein CASSRQTGTANTGELFF.

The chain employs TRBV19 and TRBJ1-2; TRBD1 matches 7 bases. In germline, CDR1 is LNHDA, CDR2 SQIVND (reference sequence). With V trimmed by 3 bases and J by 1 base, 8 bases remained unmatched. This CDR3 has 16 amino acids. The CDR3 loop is CASSIQGTGVNYGYTF. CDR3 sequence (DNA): TGTGCCAGTAGTATTCAGGGCACAGGGGTTAACTATGGCTACACCTTC.

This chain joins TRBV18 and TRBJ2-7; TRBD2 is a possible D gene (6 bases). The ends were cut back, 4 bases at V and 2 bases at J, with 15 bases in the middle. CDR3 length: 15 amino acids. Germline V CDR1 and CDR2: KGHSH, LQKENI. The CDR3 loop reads CASSLHVRGTYEQYV. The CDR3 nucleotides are TGTGCCAGCTCACTTCATGTCCGGGGGACCTACGAGCAGTACGTC.

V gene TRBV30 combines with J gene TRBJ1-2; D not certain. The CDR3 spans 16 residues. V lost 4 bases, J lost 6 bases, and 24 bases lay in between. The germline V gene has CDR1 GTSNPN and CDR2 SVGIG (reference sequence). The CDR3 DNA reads TGTGCCTGGACGCATACTACCCCCGGACGGGGAGATGGCTACACCTTC. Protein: CAWTHTTPGRGDGYTF.

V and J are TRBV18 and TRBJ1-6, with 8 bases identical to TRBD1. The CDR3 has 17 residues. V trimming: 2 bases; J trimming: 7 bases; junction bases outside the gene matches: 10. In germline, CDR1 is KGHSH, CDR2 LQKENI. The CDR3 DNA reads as TGTGCCAGCTCACCAATGTCTTCGGGGACAGGAAATTCACCCCTCCACTTT. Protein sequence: CASSPMSSGTGNSPLHF.

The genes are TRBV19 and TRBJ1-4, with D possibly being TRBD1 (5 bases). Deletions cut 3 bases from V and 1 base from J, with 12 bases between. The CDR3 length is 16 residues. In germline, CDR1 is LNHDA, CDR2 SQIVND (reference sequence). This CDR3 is CASSIGAGRTNEKLFF. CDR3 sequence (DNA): TGTGCCAGTAGTATTGGGGCCGGGAGAACTAATGAAAAACTGTTTTTT.

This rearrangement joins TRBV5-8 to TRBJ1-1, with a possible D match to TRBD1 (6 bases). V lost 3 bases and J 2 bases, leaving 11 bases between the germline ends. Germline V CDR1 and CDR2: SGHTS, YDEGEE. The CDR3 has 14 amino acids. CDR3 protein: CASSYDRINTEAFF. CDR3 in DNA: TGTGCCAGCAGCTACGACAGGATTAACACTGAAGCTTTCTTT.

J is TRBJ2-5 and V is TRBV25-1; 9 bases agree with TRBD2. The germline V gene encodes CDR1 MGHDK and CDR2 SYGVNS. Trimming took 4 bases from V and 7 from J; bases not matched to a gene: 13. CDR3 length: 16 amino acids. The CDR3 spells CASSGQAGGPSRTQYF. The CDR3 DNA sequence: TGTGCCAGCAGTGGTCAGGCGGGAGGGCCTTCGCGGACCCAGTACTTC.

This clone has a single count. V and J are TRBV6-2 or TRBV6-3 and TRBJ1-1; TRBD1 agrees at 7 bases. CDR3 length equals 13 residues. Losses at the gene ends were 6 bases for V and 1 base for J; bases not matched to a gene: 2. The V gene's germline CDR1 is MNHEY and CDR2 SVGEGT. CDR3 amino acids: CASSGDRNTEAFF. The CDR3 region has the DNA TGTGCCAGCAGCGGGGACAGGAACACTGAAGCTTTCTTT.

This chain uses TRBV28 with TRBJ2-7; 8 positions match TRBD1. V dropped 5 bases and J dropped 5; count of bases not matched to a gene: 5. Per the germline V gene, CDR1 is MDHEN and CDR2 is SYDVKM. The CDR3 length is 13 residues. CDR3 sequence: CASSAEDRDEQYF. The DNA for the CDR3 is TGTGCCAGCAGTGCAGAGGACAGGGACGAGCAGTACTTC.

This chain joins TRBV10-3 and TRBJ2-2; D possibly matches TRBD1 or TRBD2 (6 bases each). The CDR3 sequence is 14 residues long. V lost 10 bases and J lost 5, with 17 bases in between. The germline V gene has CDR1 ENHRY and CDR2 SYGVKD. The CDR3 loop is CATRGGDETGELFF. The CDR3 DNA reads TGTGCCACCAGGGGCGGGGACGAGACCGGGGAGCTGTTTTTT.

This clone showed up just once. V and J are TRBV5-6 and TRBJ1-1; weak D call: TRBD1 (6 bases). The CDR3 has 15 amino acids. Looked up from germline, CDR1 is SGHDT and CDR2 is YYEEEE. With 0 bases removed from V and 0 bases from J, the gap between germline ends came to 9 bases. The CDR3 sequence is CASSLGTAMNTEAFF. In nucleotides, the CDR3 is TGTGCCAGCAGCTTGGGGACAGCCATGAACACTGAAGCTTTCTTT.

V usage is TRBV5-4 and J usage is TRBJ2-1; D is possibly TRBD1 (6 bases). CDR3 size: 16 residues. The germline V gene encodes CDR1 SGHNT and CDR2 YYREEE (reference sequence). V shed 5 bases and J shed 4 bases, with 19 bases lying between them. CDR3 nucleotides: TGTGCCAGCAGTAAACAGGGTAGGATACGATACAATGAGCAGTTCTTC. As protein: CASSKQGRIRYNEQFF.